The next 9 T cell receptor beta chains were all read from a single sample in a study of blood T cell repertoires in COVID-19. Only in-frame clones appear in the TCRdb table, and some are missing; sequencing was by immunoSEQ multiplex PCR. This sample yields 300,000 or so clones, of which around 92% are seen a single time; 5% to 7% belongs to the top ten. Sequencing was performed on peripheral blood. The receptor source for this set is a man aged 18 to 35 who had recovered from COVID-19.

The rearrangement joins TRBV4-3 to TRBJ2-1, with D perhaps matching TRBD2 (5 bases). The CDR3 has 16 residues. V was shortened by 0 bases and J by 9 bases, with 18 bases between the two germline ends. Per germline, CDR1 LGHNA and CDR2 YSLEER. The CDR3 sequence: CASSQDGGLFDLEQFF. DNA for the CDR3: TGCGCCAGCAGCCAAGATGGCGGACTCTTTGATCTTGAGCAGTTCTTC.

The chain employs TRBV5-1 and TRBJ2-7, with 9 bases lining up with TRBD1. Germline CDR1 and CDR2: SGHRS and YFSETQ. The V and J ends lost 0 bases and 4 bases, in that order; junction bases with no gene match: 2. The CDR3 is 14 residues long. The CDR3 sequence is CASSLGDREYEQYF. The CDR3 coding sequence is TGCGCCAGCAGCTTGGGGGACAGGGAATACGAGCAGTACTTC.

V and J are TRBV27 and TRBJ1-1, with TRBD1 matching over 7 bases. Germline assignment: CDR1 MNHEY and CDR2 SMNVEV (reference sequence). Trimming took 7 bases from V and 0 from J; bases not matched to a gene: 5. The CDR3 consists of 14 residues. The CDR3 is CASKLQGMNTEAFF. The CDR3 DNA reads as TGTGCCAGCAAACTACAGGGGATGAACACTGAAGCTTTCTTT.

The chain uses TRBV10-3 and TRBJ1-1; D call uncertain. V was cut by 5 bases and J by 1 base, with 11 bases left in between. Germline V gene lookup returns CDR1 ENHRY and CDR2 SYGVKD. The CDR3 totals 14 residues. The CDR3: CAISINEQNTEAFF. DNA of the CDR3: TGTGCCATCAGTATCAACGAACAGAACACTGAAGCTTTCTTT.

The chain links TRBV5-8 to TRBJ2-5; 12 nucleotides agree with TRBD2. This CDR3 comprises 19 residues. Germline V CDR1 and CDR2: SGHTS, YDEGEE. V was clipped by 2 bases and J by 4 bases; unmatched bases: 15. The CDR3 region has the DNA TGTGCCAGCAGCTTAACAGCGGTAGGACTAGCGGGAACACGAGAGACCCAGTACTTC. Translating it yields CASSLTAVGLAGTRETQYF.

The DNA of the CDR3 is TGTGCCAGCAGCCATCGGGAGGGGGGACTCGATGAGCAGTTCTTC. This codes for CASSHREGGLDEQFF. This chain uses TRBV5-8 with TRBJ2-1; TRBD2 matches at 8 bases. Germline CDR1 SGHTS, CDR2 YDEGEE. The CDR3 runs to 15 residues. V gave up 4 bases and J gave up 8 bases; unmatched junction bases: 11. Variable domain in full (rest from reference TRBV5-8 and TRBJ2-1): EAGVTQSPTHLIKTRGQQATLRCSPISGHTSVYWYQQALGLGLQFLLWYDEGEERNRGNFPPRFSGRQFPNYSSELNVNALELEDSALYLCASSHREGGLDEQFFGPGTRLTVL.

The chain is built from TRBV19 and TRBJ2-7, with a tentative D call TRBD1 (6 bases). V was clipped by 6 bases and J by 0 bases, with 15 bases between them. The CDR3 contains 15 residues. Germline CDR1 and CDR2: LNHDA and SQIVND (reference sequence). The CDR3 DNA reads as TGTGCCAGTAGCGACAGGTTACTCAGCTCCTACGAGCAGTACTTC. Its protein product is CASSDRLLSSYEQYF.

This chain uses TRBV5-5 with TRBJ1-1, with D hard to call. V lost 0 bases and J 0 bases, leaving 15 bases between the germline ends. The CDR3 sequence is 17 residues long. Germline V CDR1 and CDR2: SGHKS, YYEKEE (reference sequence). The CDR3 DNA is TGTGCCAGCAGCTTGGGAGGGTTCAGTAAAATGAACACTGAAGCTTTCTTT. Protein product: CASSLGGFSKMNTEAFF.

The V and J genes are TRBV7-8 and TRBJ1-4, with D tentatively TRBD1 (5 bases). Germline CDR1 is SGHVS and CDR2 is FQNEAQ. The CDR3 has 15 amino acids. Trimming stripped 7 bases from V and 2 bases from J, with 14 bases between. CDR3 sequence: CASNLQDSTNEKLFF. In DNA, the CDR3 is TGTGCCAGCAACCTACAGGATTCGACTAATGAAAAACTGTTTTTT.